A selection of T cell receptor beta chains follows, all from one sample in a study of blood T cell repertoires in COVID-19. TCRdb's copy holds only in-frame clones and misses some; the assay was immunoSEQ multiplex PCR. The sample lists more than 250,000 clones; about nine tenths were seen once. Sequencing was carried out using peripheral blood. These receptors all stem from a man aged 50 to 59 with active or convalescent COVID-19. Both conserved end residues are trimmed from each CDR3.

v_gene,j_gene,CDR3aa
TRBV5-1,TRBJ1-3,ASSESSGNTIY
TRBV27,TRBJ2-1,ASSLRLAGVPNEQF
TRBV7-2,TRBJ2-6,ASSPRQGTGANVLT
TRBV2,TRBJ1-4,ASSEAGTGGEKLF
TRBV6-5,TRBJ1-5,ASSYSGDSNQPQH
TRBV29-1,TRBJ1-1,SVKGGVGGRSTEAF
TRBV18,TRBJ2-4,ASSPAAQRSLAKNIQY
TRBV5-1,TRBJ1-1,ASSLQGPQGEAF
TRBV7-8,TRBJ2-5,ASSSQTSGGQETQY
TRBV18,TRBJ2-7,ASSHDRDNYEQY
TRBV15,TRBJ1-5,ATSRGQWDQPQH
TRBV11-2,TRBJ1-4,ASSSTGGLGEKLF
TRBV27,TRBJ1-1,ASNSPGGGLAEAF
TRBV28,TRBJ1-3,ASSLESRAGNTIY
TRBV7-6,TRBJ1-1,ASSYFWGAEAF
TRBV7-9,TRBJ2-1,ASSLARAGNWGGRNEQF
TRBV6-2/TRBV6-3,TRBJ1-1,ASSYGRGSWNTEAF
TRBV4-2,TRBJ2-3,ASSQEAGQGMGLSTDTQY
TRBV19,TRBJ1-1,ATGTPGRAMNTEAF
TRBV7-3,TRBJ1-1,ASSLIGQTEAF
TRBV10-3,TRBJ2-2,ATTDRVNTGELF
TRBV5-6,TRBJ2-7,ASSPWDRATGEQY
TRBV5-1,TRBJ2-3,ASSLAGNTQY
TRBV25-1,TRBJ1-2,ASSPTASLHGYT
TRBV6-5,TRBJ2-1,ASSRAYNEQF
TRBV5-1,TRBJ2-7,ASSLDRPYEQY
TRBV29-1,TRBJ1-1,SVSQWTEAF
TRBV18,TRBJ1-2,ASSPGGRRNYGYT
TRBV7-9,TRBJ1-4,ASSQLYTGGATNEKLF
TRBV6-2/TRBV6-3,TRBJ1-2,ASSSLLPYGYT
TRBV5-1,TRBJ1-1,ASTMLGGGNTEAF
TRBV10-2,TRBJ2-3,ATKLAGHYSTDTQY
TRBV27,TRBJ2-1,ASSYLAGSYNEQF
TRBV4-1,TRBJ1-1,ASSLSRGTGDTEAF
TRBV9,TRBJ1-3,ASSVETGGLGNTIY
TRBV2,TRBJ1-2,ASGGTDYGYT
TRBV29-1,TRBJ1-2,SVVLQEFNYGYT
TRBV7-9,TRBJ2-5,ASSLQTVRTRTLQETQY
TRBV6-2/TRBV6-3,TRBJ1-2,ASSIGQGNYGYT
TRBV7-3,TRBJ2-1,ASRAQNYNEQF
TRBV9,TRBJ2-1,ASSPPWAGGPWNHNEQF
TRBV28,TRBJ2-1,ASSFNGLARWNEQF
TRBV15,TRBJ2-1,ATSRDHPKGAAPYNEQF
TRBV6-6,TRBJ2-3,ASSYSRDLPTDTQY
TRBV7-2,TRBJ1-1,ASSLGSGLMNTEAF
TRBV28,TRBJ1-5,ASSLQDSYQPQH
TRBV29-1,TRBJ1-1,SVSRVESNEAF
TRBV18,TRBJ1-2,ASSPGTETYGYT
TRBV7-2,TRBJ2-7,ASSPGLAQQY
TRBV3-1/TRBV3-2,TRBJ1-2,ASSQAQGSGYT
TRBV5-1,TRBJ2-7,ASSLISGGYEQY